These T cell receptor beta chains were read from a single sample in a study of response to subunit inactivated influenza vaccine. TCRdb passed the RT-PCR reads through MiXCR, listing each CDR3 protein once. The sample has hundreds of thousands of distinct CDR3 sequences, around 16% seen once. The starting material was PBMCs from blood, obtained about 11 days after vaccination. These receptor sequences come from a man aged 50 to 59 who received an inactivated influenza vaccine. Both conserved end residues are part of each CDR3. Fields, in order: J gene, V gene, CDR3 length, clone size, D gene, CDR3 protein, CDR3 DNA. The D gene is left open where the match is weak. A row's size may be missing; if present it is once, few, many or a size class.

TRBJ2-7	TRBV18	12	.	.	CASSPHGYEQYF	TGTGCCAGCTCACCTCACGGCTACGAGCAGTACTTC
TRBJ1-6	TRBV7-2	16	.	.	CASSSDPSSYNSPLHF	TGTGCCAGCAGCTCCGACCCGAGCTCCTATAATTCACCCCTCCACTTT
TRBJ2-3	TRBV18	17	few	TRBD2	CASSPLRTSGAVDTQYF	TGTGCCAGCTCACCCCTCCGGACTAGCGGGGCGGTAGATACGCAGTATTTT
TRBJ2-7	TRBV5-5	14	few	.	CASSWGTDTYEQYF	TGTGCCAGCAGCTGGGGGACCGACACCTACGAGCAGTACTTC
TRBJ2-7	TRBV21-1	15	.	.	CASSKARGESYEQYF	TGTGCCAGCAGCAAAGCCAGGGGGGAATCCTACGAGCAGTACTTC
TRBJ1-4	TRBV3-1	15	.	.	CASSQDWAGKEKLFF	TGTGCCAGCAGCCAAGATTGGGCAGGGAAAGAAAAACTGTTTTTT
TRBJ2-1	TRBV29-1	16	few	.	CSVKGGFAKRGNEQFF	TGCAGCGTCAAAGGGGGGTTTGCAAAACGGGGGAATGAGCAGTTCTTC
TRBJ2-3	TRBV18	20	few	TRBD2	CASSPPWLAGGLASTDTQYF	TGTGCCAGCTCACCACCATGGCTAGCGGGGGGACTTGCTAGCACAGATACGCAGTATTTT
TRBJ2-6	TRBV7-9	15	few	.	CASSSIKSGANVLTF	TGTGCCAGCAGCTCTATAAAGTCTGGGGCCAACGTCCTGACTTTC
TRBJ2-7	TRBV7-2	15	.	TRBD1	CASSSTGTEFYEQYF	TGTGCCAGCAGCTCCACCGGGACAGAGTTCTACGAGCAGTACTTC
TRBJ1-5	TRBV12-3/TRBV12-4	15	.	.	CASSLAAGSNQPQHF	TGTGCCAGCAGTTTAGCTGCCGGGAGCAATCAGCCCCAGCATTTT
TRBJ1-3	TRBV5-4	15	few	.	CASSSGSGLGNTIYF	TGTGCCAGCAGTTCCGGCAGCGGGCTTGGAAACACCATATATTTT
TRBJ2-7	TRBV4-2	15	.	.	CASSQDQGITYEQYF	TGTGCCAGCAGCCAAGATCAGGGGATCACCTACGAGCAGTACTTC
TRBJ2-2	TRBV29-1	15	.	TRBD2	CSVELAGGHTGELFF	TGCAGCGTTGAGCTCGCGGGAGGGCACACCGGGGAGCTGTTTTTT
TRBJ1-2	TRBV12-3/TRBV12-4	17	many	TRBD1	CASSLGPTGQGRYGYTF	TGTGCCAGCAGTTTAGGCCCTACTGGACAGGGCCGATATGGCTACACCTTC
TRBJ2-3	TRBV5-5	13	few	.	CASSFGPADTQYF	TGTGCCAGCAGCTTCGGCCCGGCAGATACGCAGTATTTT
TRBJ2-3	TRBV6-1	16	.	.	CATSVGVDKSTDTQYF	TGTGCCACCTCCGTGGGGGTGGATAAAAGCACAGATACGCAGTATTTT